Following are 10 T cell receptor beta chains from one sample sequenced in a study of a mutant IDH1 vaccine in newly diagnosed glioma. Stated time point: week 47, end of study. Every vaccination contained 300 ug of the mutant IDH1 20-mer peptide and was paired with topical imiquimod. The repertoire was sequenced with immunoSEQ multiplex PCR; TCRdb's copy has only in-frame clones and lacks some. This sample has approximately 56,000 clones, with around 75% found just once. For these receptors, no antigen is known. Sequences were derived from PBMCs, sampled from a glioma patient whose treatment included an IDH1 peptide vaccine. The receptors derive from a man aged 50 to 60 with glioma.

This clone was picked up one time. This chain's CDR3 is CASSWGGTDTQYF. The DNA for the CDR3 is TGTGCCAGCAGCTGGGGGGGCACAGATACGCAGTATTTT. The chain employs TRBV5-4 and TRBJ2-3; D is perhaps TRBD2 (6 bases). From germline, CDR1 is SGHNT and CDR2 YYREEE (reference sequence). V lost 3 bases and J 1 base, leaving 6 bases between the germline ends. The CDR3 runs to 13 residues.

In DNA form, the CDR3 reads TGTGCCAGCAGCCTCAACAGGGGTGACAATTCACCCCTCCACTTT. Translating it yields CASSLNRGDNSPLHF. This chain connects TRBV4-2 to TRBJ1-6, with TRBD1 matching over 7 bases. This CDR3 contains 15 residues. The germline V gene encodes CDR1 LGHNA and CDR2 YNFKEQ. Losses at the gene ends were 4 bases for V and 7 bases for J; bases not matched to a gene: 7.

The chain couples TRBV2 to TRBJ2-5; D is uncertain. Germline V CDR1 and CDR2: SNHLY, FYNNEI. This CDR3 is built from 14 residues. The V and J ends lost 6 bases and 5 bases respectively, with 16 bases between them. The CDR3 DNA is TGTGCCAGCAGGGATAGCATTGAGGTGGAGACCCAGTACTTC. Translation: CASRDSIEVETQYF.

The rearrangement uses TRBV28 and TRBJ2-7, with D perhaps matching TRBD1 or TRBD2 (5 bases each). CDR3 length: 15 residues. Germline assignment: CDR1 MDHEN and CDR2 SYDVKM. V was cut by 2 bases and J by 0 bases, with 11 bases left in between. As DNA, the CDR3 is TGTGCCAGCAGTTTAGGGGCAGGGAGCTCCTACGAGCAGTACTTC. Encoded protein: CASSLGAGSSYEQYF. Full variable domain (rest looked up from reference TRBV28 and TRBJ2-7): DVKVTQSSRYLVKRTGEKVFLECVQDMDHENMFWYRQDPGLGLRLIYFSYDVKMKEKGDIPEGYSVSREKKERFSLILESASTNQTSMYLCASSLGAGSSYEQYFGPGTRLTVT.

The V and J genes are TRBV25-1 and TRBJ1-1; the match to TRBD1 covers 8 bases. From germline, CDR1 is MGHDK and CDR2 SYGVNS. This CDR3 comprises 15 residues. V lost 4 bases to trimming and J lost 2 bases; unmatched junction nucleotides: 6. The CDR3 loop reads CASSGRGLLNTEAFF. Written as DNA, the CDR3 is TGTGCCAGCAGTGGCAGGGGGCTTTTAAACACTGAAGCTTTCTTT. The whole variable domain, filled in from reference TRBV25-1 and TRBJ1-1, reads EADIYQTPRYLVIGTGKKITLECSQTMGHDKMYWYQQDPGMELHLIHYSYGVNSTEKGDLSSESTVSRIRTEHFPLTLESARPSHTSQYLCASSGRGLLNTEAFFGQGTRLTVV.

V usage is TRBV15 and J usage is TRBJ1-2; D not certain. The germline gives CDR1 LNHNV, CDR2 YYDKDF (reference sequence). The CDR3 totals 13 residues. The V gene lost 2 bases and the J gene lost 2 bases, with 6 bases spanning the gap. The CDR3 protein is CATSRRSNYGYTF. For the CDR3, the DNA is TGTGCCACCAGCAGACGCAGCAACTATGGCTACACCTTC.

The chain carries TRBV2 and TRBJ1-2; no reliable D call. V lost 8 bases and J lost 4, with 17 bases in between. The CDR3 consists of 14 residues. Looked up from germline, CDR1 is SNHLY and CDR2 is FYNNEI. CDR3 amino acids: CASGELSTIYGYTF. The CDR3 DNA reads TGTGCCAGCGGGGAATTGTCGACGATCTATGGCTACACCTTC.

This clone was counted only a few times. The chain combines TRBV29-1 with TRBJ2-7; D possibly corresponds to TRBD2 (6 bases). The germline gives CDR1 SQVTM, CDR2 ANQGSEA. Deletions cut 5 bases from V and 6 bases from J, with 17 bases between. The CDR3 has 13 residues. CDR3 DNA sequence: TGCAGCGTTCGACCCACCGGGGGAGCCGAGCAGTACTTC. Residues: CSVRPTGGAEQYF.

CDR3 sequence (DNA): TGTGCCAGCAGCCAAGATCGCAGGACCACAGATACGCAGTATTTT. Translated: CASSQDRRTTDTQYF. V usage is TRBV4-2 and J usage is TRBJ2-3; D gene ambiguous. V was clipped by 0 bases and J by 2 bases, with 9 bases between them. The germline V gene has CDR1 LGHNA and CDR2 YNFKEQ. CDR3 size: 15 residues.

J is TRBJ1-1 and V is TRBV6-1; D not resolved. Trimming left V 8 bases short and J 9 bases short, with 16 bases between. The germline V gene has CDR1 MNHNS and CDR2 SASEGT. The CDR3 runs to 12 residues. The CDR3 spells CASAFGVSKAFF. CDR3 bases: TGTGCCAGCGCTTTTGGGGTGAGCAAAGCTTTCTTT.